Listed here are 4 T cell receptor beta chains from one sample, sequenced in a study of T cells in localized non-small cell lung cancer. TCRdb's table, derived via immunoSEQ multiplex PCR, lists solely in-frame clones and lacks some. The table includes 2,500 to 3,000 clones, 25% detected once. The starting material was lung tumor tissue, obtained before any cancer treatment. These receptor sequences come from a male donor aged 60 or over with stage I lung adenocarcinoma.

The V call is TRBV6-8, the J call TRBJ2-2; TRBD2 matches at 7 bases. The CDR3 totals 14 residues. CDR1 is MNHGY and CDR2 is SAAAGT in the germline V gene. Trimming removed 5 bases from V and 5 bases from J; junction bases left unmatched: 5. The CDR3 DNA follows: TGTGCCAGCAGTGCCAGCGGGGAGACCGGGGAGCTGTTTTTT. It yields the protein CASSASGETGELFF.

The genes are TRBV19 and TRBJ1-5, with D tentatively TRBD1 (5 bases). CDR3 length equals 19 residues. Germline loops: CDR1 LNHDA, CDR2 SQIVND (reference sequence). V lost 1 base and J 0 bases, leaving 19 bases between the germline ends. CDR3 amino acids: CASSIAVVGTGYSNQPQHF. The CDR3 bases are TGTGCCAGTAGTATAGCGGTGGTAGGGACGGGCTATAGCAATCAGCCCCAGCATTTT.

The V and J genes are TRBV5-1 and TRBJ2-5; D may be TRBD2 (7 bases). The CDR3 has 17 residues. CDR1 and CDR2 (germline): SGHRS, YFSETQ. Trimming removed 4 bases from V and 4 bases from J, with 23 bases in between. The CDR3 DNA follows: TGCGCCAGCAGCCCCGCGGGGGACCGAGGGGGGTTAGAGACCCAGTACTTC. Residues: CASSPAGDRGGLETQYF. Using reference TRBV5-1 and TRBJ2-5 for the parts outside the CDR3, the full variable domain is KAGVTQTPRYLIKTRGQQVTLSCSPISGHRSVSWYQQTPGQGLQFLFEYFSETQRNKGNFPGRFSGRQFSNSRSEMNVSTLELGDSALYLCASSPAGDRGGLETQYFGPGTRLLVL.

Here the CDR3 reads CASSLGGRAKNIQYF. The CDR3 bases are TGTGCCAGCAGCTTAGGGGGCAGAGCCAAAAACATTCAGTACTTC. The rearrangement links TRBV11-3 to TRBJ2-4; tentatively, D is TRBD1 (5 bases). Deletions cut 1 base from V and 0 bases from J, with 7 bases between. The CDR3 has 15 amino acids. The germline CDR1 and CDR2 sequences are SGHNT and YENEEA.